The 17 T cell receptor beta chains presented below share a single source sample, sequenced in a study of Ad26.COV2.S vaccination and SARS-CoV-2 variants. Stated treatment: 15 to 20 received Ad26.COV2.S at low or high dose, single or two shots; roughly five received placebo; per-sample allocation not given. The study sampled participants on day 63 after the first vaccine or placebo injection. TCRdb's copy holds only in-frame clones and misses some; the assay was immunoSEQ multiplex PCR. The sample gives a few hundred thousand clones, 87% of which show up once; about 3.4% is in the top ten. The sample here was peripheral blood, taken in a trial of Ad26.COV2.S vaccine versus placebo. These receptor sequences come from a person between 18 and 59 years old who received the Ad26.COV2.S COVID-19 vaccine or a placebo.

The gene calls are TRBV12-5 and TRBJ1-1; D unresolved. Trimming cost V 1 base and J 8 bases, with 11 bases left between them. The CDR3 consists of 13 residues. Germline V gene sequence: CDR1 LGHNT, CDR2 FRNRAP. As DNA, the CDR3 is TGTGCTAGTGGTTTGGCTAGGGAGGGCGAAGCTTTCTTT. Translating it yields CASGLAREGEAFF.

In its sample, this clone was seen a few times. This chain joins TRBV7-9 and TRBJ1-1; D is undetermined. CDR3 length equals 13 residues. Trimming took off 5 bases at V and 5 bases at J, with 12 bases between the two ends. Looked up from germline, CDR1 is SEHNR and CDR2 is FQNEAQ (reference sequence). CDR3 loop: CASSQSLGTEAFF. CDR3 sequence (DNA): TGTGCCAGCAGCCAGAGCCTCGGGACTGAAGCTTTCTTT.

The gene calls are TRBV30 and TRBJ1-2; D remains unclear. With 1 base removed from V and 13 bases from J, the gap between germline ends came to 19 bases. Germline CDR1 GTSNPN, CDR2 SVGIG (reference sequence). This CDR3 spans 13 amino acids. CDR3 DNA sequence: TGTGCCTGGAGTGACCCTAACTCGGCCGTAGTCACCTTC. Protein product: CAWSDPNSAVVTF. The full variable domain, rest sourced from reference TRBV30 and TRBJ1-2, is SQTIHQWPATLVQPVGSPLSLECTVEGTSNPNLYWYRQAAGRGLQLLFYSVGIGQISSEVPQNLSASRPQDRQFILSSKKLLLSDSGFYLCAWSDPNSAVVTFGSGTRLTVV.

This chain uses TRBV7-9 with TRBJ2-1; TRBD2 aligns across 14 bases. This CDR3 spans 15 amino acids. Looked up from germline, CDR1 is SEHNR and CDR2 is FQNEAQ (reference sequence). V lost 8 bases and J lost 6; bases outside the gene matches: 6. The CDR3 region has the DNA TGTGCCAGCGGGACTAGCGGGGGCCCCTCCAATGAGCAGTTCTTC. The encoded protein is CASGTSGGPSNEQFF.

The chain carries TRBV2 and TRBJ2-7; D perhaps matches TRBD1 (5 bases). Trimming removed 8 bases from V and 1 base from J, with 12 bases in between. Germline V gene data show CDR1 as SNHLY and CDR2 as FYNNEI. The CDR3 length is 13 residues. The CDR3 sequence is CASEIGVSYEQYF. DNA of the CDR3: TGTGCCAGCGAGATAGGGGTGTCCTACGAGCAGTACTTC.

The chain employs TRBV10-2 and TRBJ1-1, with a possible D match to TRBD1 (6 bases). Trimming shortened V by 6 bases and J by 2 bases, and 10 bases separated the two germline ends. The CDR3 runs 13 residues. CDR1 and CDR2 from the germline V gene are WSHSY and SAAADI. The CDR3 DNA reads TGCGCCAGCAGGGACAGAGGAAACACTGAAGCTTTCTTT. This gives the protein CASRDRGNTEAFF.

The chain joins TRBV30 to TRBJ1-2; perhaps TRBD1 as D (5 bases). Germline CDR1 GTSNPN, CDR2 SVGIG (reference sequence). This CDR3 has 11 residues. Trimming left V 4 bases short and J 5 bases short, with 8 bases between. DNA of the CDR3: TGTGCCTGGATAGGGGCTTATGGCTACACCTTC. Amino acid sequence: CAWIGAYGYTF. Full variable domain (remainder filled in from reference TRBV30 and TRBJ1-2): SQTIHQWPATLVQPVGSPLSLECTVEGTSNPNLYWYRQAAGRGLQLLFYSVGIGQISSEVPQNLSASRPQDRQFILSSKKLLLSDSGFYLCAWIGAYGYTFGSGTRLTVV.

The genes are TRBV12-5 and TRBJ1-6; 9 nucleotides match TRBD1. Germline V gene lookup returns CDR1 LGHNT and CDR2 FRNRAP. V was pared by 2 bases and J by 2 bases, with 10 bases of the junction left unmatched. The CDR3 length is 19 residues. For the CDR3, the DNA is TGTGCTAGTGGTTTGTACCGCCATACAGGGGGCCCCTATAATTCACCCCTCCACTTT. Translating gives CASGLYRHTGGPYNSPLHF. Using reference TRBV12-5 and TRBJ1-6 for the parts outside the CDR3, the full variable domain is DARVTQTPRHKVTEMGQEVTMRCQPILGHNTVFWYRQTMMQGLELLAYFRNRAPLDDSGMPKDRFSAEMPDATLATLKIQPSEPRDSAVYFCASGLYRHTGGPYNSPLHFGNGTRLTVT.

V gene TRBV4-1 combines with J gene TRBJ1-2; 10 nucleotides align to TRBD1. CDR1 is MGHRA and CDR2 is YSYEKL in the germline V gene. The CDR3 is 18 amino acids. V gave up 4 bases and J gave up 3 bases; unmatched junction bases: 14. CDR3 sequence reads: CASSPASTTGGFDYGYTF. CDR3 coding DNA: TGCGCCAGCAGCCCAGCGAGTACGACAGGGGGCTTCGACTATGGCTACACCTTC.

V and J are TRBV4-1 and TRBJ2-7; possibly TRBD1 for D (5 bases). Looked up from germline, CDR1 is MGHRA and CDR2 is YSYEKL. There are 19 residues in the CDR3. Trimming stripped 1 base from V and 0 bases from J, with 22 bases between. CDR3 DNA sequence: TGCGCCAGCAGCCAAGTCATACGTGCAAGGGGCCGAGACTCCTACGAGCAGTACTTC. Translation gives CASSQVIRARGRDSYEQYF.

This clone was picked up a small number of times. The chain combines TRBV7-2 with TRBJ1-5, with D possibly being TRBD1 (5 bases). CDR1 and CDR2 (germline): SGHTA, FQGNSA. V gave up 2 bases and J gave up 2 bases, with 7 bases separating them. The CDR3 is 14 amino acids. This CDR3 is CASSLRTRNQPQHF. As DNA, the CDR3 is TGTGCCAGCAGCTTACGGACACGCAATCAGCCCCAGCATTTT. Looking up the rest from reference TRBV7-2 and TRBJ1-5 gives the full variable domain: GAGVSQSPSNKVTEKGKDVELRCDPISGHTALYWYRQSLGQGLEFLIYFQGNSAPDKSGLPSDRFSAERTGGSVSTLTIQRTQQEDSAVYLCASSLRTRNQPQHFGDGTRLSIL.

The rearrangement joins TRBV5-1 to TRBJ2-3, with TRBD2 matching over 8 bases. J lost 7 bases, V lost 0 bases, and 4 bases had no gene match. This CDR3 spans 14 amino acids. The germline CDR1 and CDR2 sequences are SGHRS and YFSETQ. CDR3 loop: CASSLAGGANTQYF. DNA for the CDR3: TGCGCCAGCAGCTTGGCCGGGGGGGCAAATACGCAGTATTTT. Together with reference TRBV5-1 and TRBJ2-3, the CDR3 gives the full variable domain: KAGVTQTPRYLIKTRGQQVTLSCSPISGHRSVSWYQQTPGQGLQFLFEYFSETQRNKGNFPGRFSGRQFSNSRSEMNVSTLELGDSALYLCASSLAGGANTQYFGPGTRLTVL.

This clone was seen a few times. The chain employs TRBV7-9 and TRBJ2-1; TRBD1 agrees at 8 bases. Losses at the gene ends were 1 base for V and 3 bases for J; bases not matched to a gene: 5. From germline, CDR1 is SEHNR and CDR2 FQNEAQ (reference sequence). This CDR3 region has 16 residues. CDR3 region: CASSLGRTGIYNEQFF. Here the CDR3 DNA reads TGTGCCAGCAGCTTAGGCCGGACAGGGATCTACAATGAGCAGTTCTTC.

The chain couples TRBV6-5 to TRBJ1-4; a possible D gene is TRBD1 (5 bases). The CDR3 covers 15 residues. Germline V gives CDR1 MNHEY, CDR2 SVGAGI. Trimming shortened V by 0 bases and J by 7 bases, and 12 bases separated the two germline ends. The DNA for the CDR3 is TGTGCCAGCAGTTACTCGGACGGGACGAGTGAAAAACTGTTTTTT. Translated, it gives CASSYSDGTSEKLFF.

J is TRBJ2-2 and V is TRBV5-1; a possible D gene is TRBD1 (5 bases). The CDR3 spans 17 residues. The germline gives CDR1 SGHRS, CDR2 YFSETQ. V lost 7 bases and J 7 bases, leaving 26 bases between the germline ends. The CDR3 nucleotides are TGCGCCAGCCCCCAAACCCCGCCAGGGTTTCTTGACGGGGAGCTGTTTTTT. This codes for CASPQTPPGFLDGELFF.

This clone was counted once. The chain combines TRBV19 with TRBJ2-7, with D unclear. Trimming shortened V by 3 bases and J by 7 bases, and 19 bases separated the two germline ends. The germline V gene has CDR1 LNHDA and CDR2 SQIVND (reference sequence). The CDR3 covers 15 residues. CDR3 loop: CASSIGNQPWAEQYF. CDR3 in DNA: TGTGCCAGTAGTATTGGCAACCAGCCTTGGGCAGAGCAGTACTTC.

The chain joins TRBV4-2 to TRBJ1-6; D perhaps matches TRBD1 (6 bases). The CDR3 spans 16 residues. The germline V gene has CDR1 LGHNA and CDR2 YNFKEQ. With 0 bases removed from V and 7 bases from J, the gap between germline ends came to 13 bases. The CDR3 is CASSQEIGQGNSPLHF. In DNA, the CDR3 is TGTGCCAGCAGCCAAGAAATAGGCCAGGGGAATTCACCCCTCCACTTT.